The next 6 T cell receptor beta chains were all read from a single sample in a study of STAT3 mutations in large granular lymphocyte leukemia. The study, taken as a whole, reports: Every T-cell large granular lymphocyte leukemia patient had at least one immunodominant TCR beta clonotype.

The method was immunoSEQ multiplex PCR; TCRdb's version includes in-frame clones alone and lacks a portion of them. The profile shows 2,000 to 3,000 clones, roughly nine tenths of them singletons. Their specific antigens are unknown. The specimen sequenced was peripheral blood mononuclear cells. These receptors were collected from a woman between 70 and 85 years old with T-cell large granular lymphocyte leukemia. Some clones in this sample may be carry-over from other donors' samples.

The V call is TRBV13, the J call TRBJ2-7; D uncertain. V dropped 5 bases and J dropped 3 bases, with 11 bases sitting between them. The CDR3 runs 13 residues. From germline, CDR1 is PRHDT and CDR2 FYEKMQ (reference sequence). CDR3 in amino acids: CASSPRGRYEQYF. The DNA for the CDR3 is TGTGCCAGCAGCCCACGTGGCCGCTACGAGCAGTACTTC.

This chain joins TRBV5-1 and TRBJ2-7, with D perhaps matching TRBD2 (5 bases). There are 16 residues in the CDR3. V was clipped by 0 bases and J by 0 bases, with 13 bases between them. Per germline, CDR1 SGHRS and CDR2 YFSETQ. As DNA, the CDR3 is TGCGCCAGCAGCTTGGAAGGACTGCAGGCCTCCTACGAGCAGTACTTC. Translating gives CASSLEGLQASYEQYF.

This rearrangement joins TRBV19 to TRBJ2-7; a weak D match, TRBD1 (6 bases). The CDR3 is 11 amino acids. Germline V gene sequence: CDR1 LNHDA, CDR2 SQIVND (reference sequence). The V end was cut by 6 bases, the J end by 11 bases, with 14 bases between. The DNA of the CDR3 is TGTGCCAGTAGCGACGGACAGCCAAAGTACTTC. Its translation: CASSDGQPKYF. Drawing the rest from reference TRBV19 and TRBJ2-7, the complete variable domain is DGGITQSPKYLFRKEGQNVTLSCEQNLNHDAMYWYRQDPGQGLRLIYYSQIVNDFQKGDIAEGYSVSREKKESFPLTVTSAQKNPTAFYLCASSDGQPKYFGPGTRLTVT.

V usage is TRBV30 and J usage is TRBJ1-6; D unresolved. CDR1 and CDR2 (germline): GTSNPN, SVGIG (reference sequence). The CDR3 runs 13 residues. Trimming removed 3 bases from V and 11 bases from J, with 14 bases in between. The CDR3 is CAWRAEPGAPLHF. As DNA, the CDR3 is TGTGCCTGGAGGGCGGAGCCTGGGGCACCCCTCCACTTT. The entire variable domain, with the rest obtained from reference TRBV30 and TRBJ1-6, is as follows: SQTIHQWPATLVQPVGSPLSLECTVEGTSNPNLYWYRQAAGRGLQLLFYSVGIGQISSEVPQNLSASRPQDRQFILSSKKLLLSDSGFYLCAWRAEPGAPLHFGNGTRLTVT.

This clone was counted once. This chain uses TRBV7-8 with TRBJ1-5; 7 nucleotides align to TRBD1. With 1 base clipped from V and 2 bases from J, the junction kept 2 bases outside the gene matches. Germline CDR1 and CDR2: SGHVS and FQNEAQ. The CDR3 spans 15 residues. In nucleotides, the CDR3 is TGTGCCAGCAGCTTAGTGGGGACAGGCAATCAGCCCCAGCATTTT. This codes for CASSLVGTGNQPQHF. The full variable domain, rest sourced from reference TRBV7-8 and TRBJ1-5, is GAGVSQSPRYKVAKRGQDVALRCDPISGHVSLFWYQQALGQGPEFLTYFQNEAQLDKSGLPSDRFFAERPEGSVSTLKIQRTQQEDSAVYLCASSLVGTGNQPQHFGDGTRLSIL.

This CDR3 reads CAWGDRGLGETQYF. CDR3 nucleotides: TGTGCCTGGGGAGACAGGGGGCTCGGAGAGACCCAGTACTTC. The chain is built from TRBV30 and TRBJ2-5; 10 bases are shared with TRBD1. Germline V gene sequence: CDR1 GTSNPN, CDR2 SVGIG (reference sequence). The CDR3 totals 14 residues. The V segment lost 5 bases and the J segment 4 bases; nucleotides outside the gene matches: 7.